This entry concerns a single T cell receptor beta chain. Its cognate antigen has yet to be identified. Base-call qualities are not available, and no considerably larger clone is one nucleotide away. The collaborating institutions used their own protocols to collect whole blood in K2EDTA tubes. For TCRbeta analysis, collaborator samples were shipped as frozen whole blood, as isolated PBMCs, or as DNA extracted from either sample type. This sample was included in a study of blood T cell repertoires in COVID-19 (dated by TCRdb to about 2020). The study in broad terms: The collaborator samples originated in the United States, Italy and Spain and spanned the acute and convalescent phases of COVID-19. The prospective study material was composed of cDNA or gDNA derived from T cells, B-cell-depleted T cells, or PBMCs. The dataset comprised deeply sampled blood TCRbeta repertoires from subjects exposed to, actively infected with, or recovered from COVID-19. A freely available public database, intended as a resource for researchers studying the immune response to SARS-CoV-2, is where the repertoires were released. The samples were drawn from two sources: the first 160 participants of the ongoing ImmuneRACE study, and 1,000 to 1,500 subjects contributed by 6 global collaborators. A de-identified subject ID, COVID-19 status, age in years and sex were almost always included in the sample metadata. HLA class I and class II types, where available, came from metadata supplied by the sample provider rather than from assay-based typing. Summary of the overall study and its limitations: Clinical and demographic metadata were provided uncurated, with the amount varying by source and participant.

TCRbeta CDR3 regions were amplified from genomic DNA using the immunoSEQ Assay, a bias-controlled multiplex PCR. Per the authors' processing: Within the assay, amplification of reference gene primers was used to estimate how many nucleated cells each sample contained. Sequence reads were collapsed and filtered to measure the absolute abundance of every unique TCRbeta CDR3 rearrangement. For each sample, productive Simpson clonality was calculated as the square root of Simpson's diversity index across productive rearrangements. TCRdb took over this immuneACCESS table, retaining in-frame rearrangements with V and J assigned. Such tables are incomplete; in checked studies, under half of the missing clones stem from an unresolved V gene, and the remainder is unexplained. The V and J calls and clone size are taken from that table; D and trimming were inferred from the DNA. Within this sample are over 200,000 clones, with around 78% of them counted one time only. 2% to 3% of the sample is in the top ten clones.

Sequences LGHDT (CDR1) and YNNKEL (CDR2) are obtained from the germline V gene (reference sequence). Its CDR3 holds 16 amino acids, cysteine through phenylalanine. The entry retains the CDR3 DNA only, 48 bases that are in frame from base 1. Trimming removed 3 bases from V and 7 bases from J; the gene matches leave 9 bases unexplained. The TCR sequence derives from a woman aged 70 to 79 with active or convalescent COVID-19. The sample was peripheral blood. Rearrangement joined TRBV3-1 (or the pseudogene TRBV3-2) to TRBJ1-6; TRBD1 lines up with 7 middle nucleotides. This receptor carries the CDR3 CASSQTRGSVNSPLHF. The base sequence is TGTGCCAGCAGCCAGACCAGGGGGTCGGTAAATTCACCCCTCCACTTT.